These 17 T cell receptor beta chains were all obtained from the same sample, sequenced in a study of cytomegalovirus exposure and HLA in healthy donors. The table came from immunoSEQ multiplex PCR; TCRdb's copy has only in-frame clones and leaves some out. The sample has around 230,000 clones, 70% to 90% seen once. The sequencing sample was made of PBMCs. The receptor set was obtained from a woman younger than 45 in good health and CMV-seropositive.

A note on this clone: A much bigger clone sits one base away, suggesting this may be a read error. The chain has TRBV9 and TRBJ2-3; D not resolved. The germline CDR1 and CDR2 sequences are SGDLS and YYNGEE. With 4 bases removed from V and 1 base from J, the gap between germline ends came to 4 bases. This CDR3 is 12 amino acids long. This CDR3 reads CASSPGTDTQYF. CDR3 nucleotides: TGTGCCAGCAGCCCGGGCACAGATACGCAGTATTTT.

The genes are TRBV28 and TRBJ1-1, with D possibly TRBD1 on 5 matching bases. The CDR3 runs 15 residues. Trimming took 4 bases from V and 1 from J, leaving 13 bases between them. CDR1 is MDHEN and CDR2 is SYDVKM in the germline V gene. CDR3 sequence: CASSSSGRGNTEAFF. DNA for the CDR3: TGTGCCAGCAGTTCCTCAGGGCGGGGGAACACTGAAGCTTTCTTT.

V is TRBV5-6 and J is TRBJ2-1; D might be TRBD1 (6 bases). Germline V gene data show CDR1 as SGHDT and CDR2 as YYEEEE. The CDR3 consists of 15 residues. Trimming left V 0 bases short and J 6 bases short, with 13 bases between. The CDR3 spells CASSLVRQGSNEQFF. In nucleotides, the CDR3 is TGTGCCAGCAGCTTGGTTAGGCAGGGGTCCAATGAGCAGTTCTTC.

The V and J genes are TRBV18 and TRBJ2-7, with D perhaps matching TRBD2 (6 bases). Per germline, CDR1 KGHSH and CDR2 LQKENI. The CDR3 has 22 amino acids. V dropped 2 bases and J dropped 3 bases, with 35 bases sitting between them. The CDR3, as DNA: TGTGCCAGCTCACCAGCAGGGACTGCGGGCTGGGGAAAAACTCCGGCCGACTACGAGCAGTACTTC. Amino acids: CASSPAGTAGWGKTPADYEQYF. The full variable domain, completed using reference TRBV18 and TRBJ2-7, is NAGVMQNPRHLVRRRGQEARLRCSPMKGHSHVYWYRQLPEEGLKFMVYLQKENIIDESGMPKERFSAEFPKEGPSILRIQQVVRGDSAAYFCASSPAGTAGWGKTPADYEQYFGPGTRLTVT.

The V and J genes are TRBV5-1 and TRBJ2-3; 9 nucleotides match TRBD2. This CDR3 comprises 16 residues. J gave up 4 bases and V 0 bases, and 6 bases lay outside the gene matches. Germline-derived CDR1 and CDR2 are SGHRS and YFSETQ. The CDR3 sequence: CASSLGNVAGADTQYF. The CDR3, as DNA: TGCGCCAGCAGCTTGGGTAATGTAGCGGGAGCAGATACGCAGTATTTT.

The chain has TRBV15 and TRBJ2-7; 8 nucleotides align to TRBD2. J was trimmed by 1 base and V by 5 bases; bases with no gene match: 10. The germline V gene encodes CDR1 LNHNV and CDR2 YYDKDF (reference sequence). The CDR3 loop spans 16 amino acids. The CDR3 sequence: CATSGLLGRGSYEQYF. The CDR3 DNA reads TGTGCCACCAGCGGACTACTCGGGAGGGGGTCCTACGAGCAGTACTTC.

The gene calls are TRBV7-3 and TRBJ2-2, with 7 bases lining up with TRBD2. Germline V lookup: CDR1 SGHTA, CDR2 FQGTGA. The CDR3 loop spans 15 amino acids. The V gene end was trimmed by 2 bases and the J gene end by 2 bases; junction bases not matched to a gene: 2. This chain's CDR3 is CASSLSGGNTGELFF. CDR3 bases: TGTGCCAGCAGCTTATCGGGAGGAAACACCGGGGAGCTGTTTTTT.

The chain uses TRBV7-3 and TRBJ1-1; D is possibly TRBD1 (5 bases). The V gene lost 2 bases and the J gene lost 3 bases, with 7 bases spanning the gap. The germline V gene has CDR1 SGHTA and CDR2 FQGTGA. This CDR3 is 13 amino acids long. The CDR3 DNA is TGTGCCAGCAGCTTACAGGGTTACACTGAAGCTTTCTTT. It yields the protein CASSLQGYTEAFF.

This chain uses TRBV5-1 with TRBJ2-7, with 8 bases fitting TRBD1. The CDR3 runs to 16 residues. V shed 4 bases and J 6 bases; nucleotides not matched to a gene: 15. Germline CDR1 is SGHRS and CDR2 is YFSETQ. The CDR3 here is CASSPSYRTGSREQYF. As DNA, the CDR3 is TGCGCCAGCAGCCCATCTTACCGGACAGGGTCGCGCGAGCAGTACTTC.

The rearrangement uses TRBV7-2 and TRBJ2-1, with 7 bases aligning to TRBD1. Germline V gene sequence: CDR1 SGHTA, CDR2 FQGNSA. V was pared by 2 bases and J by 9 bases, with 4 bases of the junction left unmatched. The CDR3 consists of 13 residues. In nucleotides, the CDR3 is TGTGCCAGCAGCTTACGGGCAGGGGGTGAGCAGTTCTTC. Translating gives CASSLRAGGEQFF.

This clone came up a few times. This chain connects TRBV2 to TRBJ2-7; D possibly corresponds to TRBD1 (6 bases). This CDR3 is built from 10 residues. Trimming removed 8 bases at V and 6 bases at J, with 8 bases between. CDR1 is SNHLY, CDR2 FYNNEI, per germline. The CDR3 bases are TGTGCCAGCTCAGGGGTCGAGCAGTACTTC. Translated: CASSGVEQYF.

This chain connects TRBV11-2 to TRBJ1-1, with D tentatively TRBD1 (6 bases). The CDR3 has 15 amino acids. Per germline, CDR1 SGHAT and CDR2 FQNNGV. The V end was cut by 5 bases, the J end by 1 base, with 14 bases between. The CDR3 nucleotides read TGTGCCAGCAGCCGACAGGTGTCCGGGAACACTGAAGCTTTCTTT. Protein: CASSRQVSGNTEAFF. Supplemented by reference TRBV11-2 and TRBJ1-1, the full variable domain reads EAGVAQSPRYKIIEKRQSVAFWCNPISGHATLYWYQQILGQGPKLLIQFQNNGVVDDSQLPKDRFSAERLKGVDSTLKIQPAKLEDSAVYLCASSRQVSGNTEAFFGQGTRLTVV.

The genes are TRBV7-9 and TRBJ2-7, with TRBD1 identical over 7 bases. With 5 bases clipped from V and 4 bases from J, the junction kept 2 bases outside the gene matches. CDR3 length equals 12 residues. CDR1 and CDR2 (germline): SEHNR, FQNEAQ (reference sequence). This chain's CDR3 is CASSTDRYEQYF. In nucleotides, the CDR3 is TGTGCCAGCAGCACGGACAGGTACGAGCAGTACTTC.

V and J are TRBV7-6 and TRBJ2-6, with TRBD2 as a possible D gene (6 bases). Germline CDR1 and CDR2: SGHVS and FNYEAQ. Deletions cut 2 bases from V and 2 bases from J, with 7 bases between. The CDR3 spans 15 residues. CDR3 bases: TGTGCCAGCAGCTTACTAGCGCCTGGGGCCAACGTCCTGACTTTC. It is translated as CASSLLAPGANVLTF.

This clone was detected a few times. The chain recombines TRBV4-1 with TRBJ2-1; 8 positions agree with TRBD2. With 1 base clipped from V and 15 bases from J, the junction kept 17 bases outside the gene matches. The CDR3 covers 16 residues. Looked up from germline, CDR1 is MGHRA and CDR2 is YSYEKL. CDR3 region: CASSQAREREPNGRFF. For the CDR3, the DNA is TGCGCCAGCAGCCAAGCTCGGGAGCGGGAGCCCAACGGGCGGTTCTTC.

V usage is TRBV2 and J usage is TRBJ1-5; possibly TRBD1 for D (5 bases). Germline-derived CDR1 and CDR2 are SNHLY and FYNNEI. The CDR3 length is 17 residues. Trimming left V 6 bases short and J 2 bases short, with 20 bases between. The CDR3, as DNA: TGTGCCAGCAGGGCCGGGGGGGGTATAGGGGGCAATCAGCCCCAGCATTTT. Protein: CASRAGGGIGGNQPQHF.

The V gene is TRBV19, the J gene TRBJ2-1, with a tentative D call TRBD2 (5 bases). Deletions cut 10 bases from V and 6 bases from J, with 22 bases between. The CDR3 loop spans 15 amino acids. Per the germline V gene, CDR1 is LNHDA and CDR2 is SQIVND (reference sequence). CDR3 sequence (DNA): TGTGCCACCCTAAACGGGCTAGCAGGAGCCAATGAGCAGTTCTTC. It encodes CATLNGLAGANEQFF.